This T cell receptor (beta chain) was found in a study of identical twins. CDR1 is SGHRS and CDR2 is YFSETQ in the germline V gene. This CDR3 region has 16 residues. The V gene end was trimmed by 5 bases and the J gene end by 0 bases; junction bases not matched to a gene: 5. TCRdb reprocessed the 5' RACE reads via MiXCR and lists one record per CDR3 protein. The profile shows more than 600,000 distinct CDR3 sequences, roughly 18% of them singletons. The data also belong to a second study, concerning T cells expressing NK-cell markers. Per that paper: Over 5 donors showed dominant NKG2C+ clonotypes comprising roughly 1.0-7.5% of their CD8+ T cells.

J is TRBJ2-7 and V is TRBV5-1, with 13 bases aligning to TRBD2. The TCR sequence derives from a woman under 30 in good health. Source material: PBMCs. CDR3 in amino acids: CASRAGLAGTSYEQYF. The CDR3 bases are TGCGCCAGCAGGGCGGGACTAGCGGGGACCTCCTACGAGCAGTACTTC.